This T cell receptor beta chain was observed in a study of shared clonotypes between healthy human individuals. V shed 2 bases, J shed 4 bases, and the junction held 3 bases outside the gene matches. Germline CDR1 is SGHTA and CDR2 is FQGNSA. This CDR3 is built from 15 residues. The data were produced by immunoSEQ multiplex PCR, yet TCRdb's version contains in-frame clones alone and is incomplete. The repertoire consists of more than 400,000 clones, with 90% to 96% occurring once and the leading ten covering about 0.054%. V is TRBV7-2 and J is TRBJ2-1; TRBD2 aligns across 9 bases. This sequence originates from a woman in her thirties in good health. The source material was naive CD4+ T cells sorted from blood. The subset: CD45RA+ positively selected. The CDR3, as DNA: TGTGCCAGCAGCTTATGGGCGGGAGGGTACAATGAGCAGTTCTTC. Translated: CASSLWAGGYNEQFF.